This TCR beta chain was documented in a study of T cell responses to AZD1222 COVID-19 vaccine. The V end lost 4 bases, the J end lost 2 bases, and 24 bases lay between the germline ends. Looked up from germline, CDR1 is SGHRS and CDR2 is YFSETQ. The CDR3 runs 18 residues. Measured with immunoSEQ multiplex PCR; TCRdb has only the in-frame clones, and not every one. The sample carries 100,000 to 120,000 clones, less than 95% recorded once. This chain links TRBV5-1 with TRBJ1-2, with a weak D call TRBD1 (6 bases). The specimen comprised peripheral blood, sampled 28 days after the second AZD1222 dose. The TCR comes from an adult who received the AZD1222 COVID-19 vaccine. Written as DNA, the CDR3 is TGCGCCAGCAGCGAAAGGGGAACTGGAGGGGGATTGAACTATGGCTACACCTTC. Protein product: CASSERGTGGGLNYGYTF. Using reference TRBV5-1 and TRBJ1-2 for the parts outside the CDR3, the full variable domain is KAGVTQTPRYLIKTRGQQVTLSCSPISGHRSVSWYQQTPGQGLQFLFEYFSETQRNKGNFPGRFSGRQFSNSRSEMNVSTLELGDSALYLCASSERGTGGGLNYGYTFGSGTRLTVV.